One and the same sample provided the 12 T cell receptor beta chains below, sequenced in a study of shared clonotypes between healthy human individuals (dated by TCRdb to about 2020). CD8 naive samples were obtained by positive selection for CCR7 among CD45RO-negative cells, yielding a CD45RA+CCR7+ population from which TemRA cells were excluded. Receptor libraries were prepared by the immunoSEQ multiplex PCR assay. TCRdb's version of the immuneACCESS table is confined to in-frame rearrangements and falls short of the full clone set. An unresolved V gene accounts for under half of the shortfall where checked; the remainder is of unknown origin. Recorded for this sample are hundreds of thousands of clones; around 93% of them occurred a single time. Around 24% of the sample comes from the top ten. Sequencing was done on a sample of naive CD8+ T cells sorted from blood. This sample's cell subset or site label indicates: CD45RA+CCR7+. All receptors come from a man younger than 45 in good health.

The V gene is TRBV29-1, the J gene TRBJ2-7, with unresolved D. V dropped 3 bases and J dropped 4 bases, with 13 bases sitting between them. The CDR3 is 13 amino acids. Germline CDR1 SQVTM, CDR2 ANQGSEA. The CDR3 is CSVEGLRPYEQYF. The CDR3 bases are TGCAGCGTTGAGGGCCTGCGCCCTTACGAGCAGTACTTC.

CDR3 loop: CASSPRGGSGSRYEQYF. CDR3 DNA: TGCGCCAGCAGCCCGAGAGGGGGTAGCGGGAGTAGATACGAGCAGTACTTC. V and J are TRBV5-1 and TRBJ2-7; 9 bases line up with TRBD2. Per the germline V gene, CDR1 is SGHRS and CDR2 is YFSETQ. The CDR3 covers 17 residues. V lost 4 bases, J lost 4 bases, and 15 bases stayed unmatched.

The CDR3 sequence: CASSLTGASSYEQYF. The CDR3 nucleotides read TGTGCCAGCAGTTTAACAGGCGCGAGCTCCTACGAGCAGTACTTC. The rearrangement links TRBV27 to TRBJ2-7, with D possibly matching TRBD1 (5 bases). This CDR3 spans 15 amino acids. Germline lookup yields CDR1 MNHEY and CDR2 SMNVEV (reference sequence). V lost 2 bases and J 0 bases, leaving 11 bases between the germline ends.

The chain is built from TRBV4-1 and TRBJ1-3; D is unclear. Trimming stripped 4 bases from V and 0 bases from J, with 13 bases between. This CDR3 contains 16 residues. Germline CDR1 is MGHRA and CDR2 is YSYEKL. The CDR3 reads CASSLVDSSSGNTIYF. The CDR3 DNA sequence: TGCGCCAGCAGCCTAGTGGACTCGAGCTCTGGAAACACCATATATTTT.

The chain links TRBV5-4 to TRBJ2-4, with D unclear. Germline assignment: CDR1 SGHNT and CDR2 YYREEE (reference sequence). The CDR3 loop spans 17 amino acids. V was pared by 3 bases and J by 0 bases, with 16 bases between. The CDR3 spells CASSSTHSGVAKNIQYF. DNA of the CDR3: TGTGCCAGCAGCTCCACCCATAGTGGGGTAGCCAAAAACATTCAGTACTTC. Filled out from reference TRBV5-4 and TRBJ2-4, the complete variable domain reads ETGVTQSPTHLIKTRGQQVTLRCSSQSGHNTVSWYQQALGQGPQFIFQYYREEENGRGNFPPRFSGLQFPNYSSELNVNALELDDSALYLCASSSTHSGVAKNIQYFGAGTRLSVL.

The V and J genes are TRBV9 and TRBJ2-1; a possible D gene is TRBD2 (6 bases). Germline V gene sequence: CDR1 SGDLS, CDR2 YYNGEE. CDR3 length: 16 residues. V lost 6 bases to trimming and J lost 5 bases, with 21 bases between them. The CDR3 loop is CASTPSAGPINNEQFF. The CDR3 bases are TGTGCCAGCACCCCCTCGGCGGGACCCATAAACAATGAGCAGTTCTTC.

The V and J genes are TRBV6-5 and TRBJ1-1; weak D call: TRBD1 (5 bases). Germline loops: CDR1 MNHEY, CDR2 SVGAGI. The V gene lost 3 bases and the J gene lost 2 bases, with 10 bases spanning the gap. This CDR3 spans 14 amino acids. The chain's CDR3 is CASSYGTTNTEAFF. The DNA of the CDR3 is TGTGCCAGCAGTTATGGGACCACTAACACTGAAGCTTTCTTT.

The chain joins TRBV11-2 to TRBJ1-5; tentative D call: TRBD1 (5 bases). Germline assignment: CDR1 SGHAT and CDR2 FQNNGV. The CDR3 extends over 13 amino acids. V lost 1 base, J lost 7 bases, and 8 bases lay in between. The CDR3 nucleotides are TGTGCCAGCAGCTTAGCTCAGGGACAGCCCCAGCATTTT. It translates to CASSLAQGQPQHF. Complete variable domain (other parts from reference TRBV11-2 and TRBJ1-5): EAGVAQSPRYKIIEKRQSVAFWCNPISGHATLYWYQQILGQGPKLLIQFQNNGVVDDSQLPKDRFSAERLKGVDSTLKIQPAKLEDSAVYLCASSLAQGQPQHFGDGTRLSIL.

The rearrangement links TRBV4-1 to TRBJ2-1; possible D gene TRBD1, 5 bases. V lost 0 bases to trimming and J lost 0 bases, with 15 bases between them. Germline-derived CDR1 and CDR2 are MGHRA and YSYEKL. This CDR3 spans 18 amino acids. Here the CDR3 DNA reads TGCGCCAGCAGCCAAGATGGACCCCTAGGGGACTCCTACAATGAGCAGTTCTTC. Translating it yields CASSQDGPLGDSYNEQFF.

The chain recombines TRBV13 with TRBJ1-2, with D tentatively TRBD1 (6 bases). The CDR3 sequence is 14 residues long. Germline-derived CDR1 and CDR2 are PRHDT and FYEKMQ (reference sequence). With 5 bases removed from V and 4 bases from J, the gap between germline ends came to 14 bases. CDR3 residues: CASSVRDNPYGYTF. The CDR3 DNA sequence: TGTGCCAGCAGCGTGCGGGACAACCCCTATGGCTACACCTTC.

The chain has TRBV5-1 and TRBJ2-7; TRBD1 is a possible D gene (6 bases). The germline gives CDR1 SGHRS, CDR2 YFSETQ. V lost 5 bases to trimming and J lost 4 bases, with 16 bases between them. The CDR3 has 14 amino acids. The CDR3 reads CASSVKQGDYEQYF. The DNA of the CDR3 is TGCGCCAGCAGTGTCAAACAGGGTGATTACGAGCAGTACTTC.

V usage is TRBV11-2 and J usage is TRBJ1-2, with D tentatively TRBD1 (6 bases). Germline V gene lookup returns CDR1 SGHAT and CDR2 FQNNGV. This CDR3 comprises 18 residues. The germline V and J ends were trimmed by 2 bases and 4 bases, with 23 bases remaining between them. CDR3 coding DNA: TGTGCCAGCAGCTTACGGGTCTTGGGGGCAGGTGTTACCTATGGCTACACCTTC. Its translation: CASSLRVLGAGVTYGYTF.